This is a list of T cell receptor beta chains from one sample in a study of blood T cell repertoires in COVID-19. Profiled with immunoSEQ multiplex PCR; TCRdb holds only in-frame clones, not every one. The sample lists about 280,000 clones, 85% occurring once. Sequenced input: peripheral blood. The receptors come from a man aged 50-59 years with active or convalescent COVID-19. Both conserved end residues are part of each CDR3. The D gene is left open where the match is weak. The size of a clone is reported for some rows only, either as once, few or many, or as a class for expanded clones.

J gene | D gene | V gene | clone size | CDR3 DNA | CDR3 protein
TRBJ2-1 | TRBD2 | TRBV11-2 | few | TGTGCCAGCAGCCTCTCTTCCGGGGGGGCCGCGTTCTTC | CASSLSSGGAAFF
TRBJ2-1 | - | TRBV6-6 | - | TGTGCCAGCAGTTACGTGGGAGGCTACAATGAGCAGTTCTTC | CASSYVGGYNEQFF
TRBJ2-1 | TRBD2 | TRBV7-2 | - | TGTGCCAGCAGCTTAGAGGGAGGGCCCGATGAGCAGTTCTTC | CASSLEGGPDEQFF
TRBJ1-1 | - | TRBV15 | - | TGTGCCACCAGCAGACAGGGTATTTCCACTGAAGCTTTCTTT | CATSRQGISTEAFF
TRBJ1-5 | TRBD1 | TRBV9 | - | TGTGCCAGCAGCGCACAGGGGGGCGCTCAGCCCCAGCATTTT | CASSAQGGAQPQHF
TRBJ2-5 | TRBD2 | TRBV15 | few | TGTGCCACCAGCAGAGGAGGAGCGGGAGCTCAGTACTTC | CATSRGGAGAQYF
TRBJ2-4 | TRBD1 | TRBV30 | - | TGTGCCTGGGGTGACGGACAGGGTGCAAACATTCAGTACTTC | CAWGDGQGANIQYF
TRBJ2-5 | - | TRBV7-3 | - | TGTGCCAGCAGCTTAAGAGGGGGAGAGACCCAGTACTTC | CASSLRGGETQYF
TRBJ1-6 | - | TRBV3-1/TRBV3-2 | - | TGTGCCAGCAGCCACAGCTGGGGGGGAGGAGGGGATAATTCACCCCTCCACTTT | CASSHSWGGGGDNSPLHF
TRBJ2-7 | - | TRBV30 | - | TGTGCCTGGAGAGGGCGTGGGGGCGGCGAGCAGTACTTC | CAWRGRGGGEQYF